This T cell receptor beta chain was identified in a study of blood T cell repertoires in COVID-19. About the study: Sites in the United States, Italy and Spain provided acute and convalescent COVID-19 samples.

In the source study's methods: Reference gene primer amplification yielded estimated nucleated cell counts. Here immunoSEQ multiplex PCR was the method, and the copy in TCRdb shows in-frame clones only, minus some. The V and J calls and clone size are taken from that table; D and trimming were inferred from the DNA. The data contain over 200,000 clones, approximately 80% of them seen just once; the ten biggest clones take up 18%. Between the trimmed V and J ends, which lost 0 bases and 1 base, there was a span of 10 bases. This CDR3 contains 15 residues. Germline V gene lookup returns CDR1 SGHRS and CDR2 YFSETQ.

The source of this sequence is a woman over 75 with active or convalescent COVID-19. Sample: peripheral blood. The chain employs TRBV5-1 and TRBJ1-1; D is unclear. CDR3 sequence: CASSLEEGANTEAFF. Written as DNA, the CDR3 is TGCGCCAGCAGCTTGGAGGAGGGCGCGAACACTGAAGCTTTCTTT.